This TCR beta chain derives from a study of blood T cell repertoires in COVID-19. Study-level background: Sites in the United States, Italy and Spain provided acute and convalescent COVID-19 samples.

The V gene's germline CDR1 is SGHNT and CDR2 YYREEE (reference sequence). With 4 bases clipped from V and 5 bases from J, the junction kept 11 bases outside the gene matches. The CDR3 consists of 15 residues. Profiled with immunoSEQ multiplex PCR; TCRdb holds only in-frame clones, not every one. Of over 140,000 clones listed, 75% to 80% were seen once; the top ten hold around 2.9%. What was sequenced was PBMCs or T cells enriched from blood (not recorded which). The V gene is TRBV5-4, the J gene TRBJ1-2; 7 nucleotides match TRBD1. This clonotype was obtained from a woman aged 45-65 years who had recovered from COVID-19. In DNA form, the CDR3 reads TGTGCCAGCAGCCCGATCGGACAGGCCTGGTATGGCTACACCTTC. Amino acid sequence: CASSPIGQAWYGYTF.